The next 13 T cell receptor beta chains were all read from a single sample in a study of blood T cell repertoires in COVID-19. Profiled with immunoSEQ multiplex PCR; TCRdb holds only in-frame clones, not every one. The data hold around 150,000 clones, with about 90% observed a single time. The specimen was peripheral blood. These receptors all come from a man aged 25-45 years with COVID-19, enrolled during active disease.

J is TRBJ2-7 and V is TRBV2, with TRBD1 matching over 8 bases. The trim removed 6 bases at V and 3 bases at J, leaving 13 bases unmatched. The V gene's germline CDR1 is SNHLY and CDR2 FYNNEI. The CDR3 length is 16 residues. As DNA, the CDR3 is TGTGCCAGCAGCCACCCCAGGACAGGGCCTAGCTACGAGCAGTACTTC. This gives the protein CASSHPRTGPSYEQYF.

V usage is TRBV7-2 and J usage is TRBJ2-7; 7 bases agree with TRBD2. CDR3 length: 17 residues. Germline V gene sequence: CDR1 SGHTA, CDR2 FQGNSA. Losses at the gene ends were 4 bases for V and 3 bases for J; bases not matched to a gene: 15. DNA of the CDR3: TGTGCCAGCAGCTCCTACAAGAGCGGGACTCGAGGCTACGAGCAGTACTTC. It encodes CASSSYKSGTRGYEQYF.

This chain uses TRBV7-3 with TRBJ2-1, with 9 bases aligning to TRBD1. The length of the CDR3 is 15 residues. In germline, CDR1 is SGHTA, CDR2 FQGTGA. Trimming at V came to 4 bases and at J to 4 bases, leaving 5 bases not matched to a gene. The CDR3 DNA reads TGTGCCAGCAGCTCGACAGGGGGGAATTACAATGAGCAGTTCTTC. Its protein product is CASSSTGGNYNEQFF.

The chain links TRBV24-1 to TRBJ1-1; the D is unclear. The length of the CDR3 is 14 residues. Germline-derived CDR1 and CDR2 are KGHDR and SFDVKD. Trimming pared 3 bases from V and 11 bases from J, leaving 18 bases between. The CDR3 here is CATSDPHLSRGAFF. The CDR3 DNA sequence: TGTGCCACCAGTGATCCCCATTTGTCCAGAGGGGCTTTCTTT.

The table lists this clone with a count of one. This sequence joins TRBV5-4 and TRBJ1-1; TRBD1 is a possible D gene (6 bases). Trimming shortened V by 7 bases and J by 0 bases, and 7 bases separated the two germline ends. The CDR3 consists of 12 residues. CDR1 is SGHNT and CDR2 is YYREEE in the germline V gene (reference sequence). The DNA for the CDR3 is TGTGCCAGCCAGGGGTTGAACACTGAAGCTTTCTTT. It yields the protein CASQGLNTEAFF.

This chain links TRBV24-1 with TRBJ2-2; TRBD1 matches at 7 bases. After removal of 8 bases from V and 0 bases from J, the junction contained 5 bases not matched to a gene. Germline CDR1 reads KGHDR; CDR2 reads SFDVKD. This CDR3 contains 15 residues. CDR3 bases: TGTGCCACCAAGGCCACAGGGGCGAACACCGGGGAGCTGTTTTTT. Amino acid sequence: CATKATGANTGELFF.

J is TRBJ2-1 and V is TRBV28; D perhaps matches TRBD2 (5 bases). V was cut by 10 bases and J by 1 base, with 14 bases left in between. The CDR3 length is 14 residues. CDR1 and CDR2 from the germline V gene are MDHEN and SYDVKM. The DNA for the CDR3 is TGTGCCACTTTAACGGAGGAGTCCTACAATGAGCAGTTCTTC. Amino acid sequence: CATLTEESYNEQFF.

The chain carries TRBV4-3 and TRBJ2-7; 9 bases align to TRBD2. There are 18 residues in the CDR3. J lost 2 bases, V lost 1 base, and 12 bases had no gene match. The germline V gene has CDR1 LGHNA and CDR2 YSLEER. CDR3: CASSQVSVGREGPYEQYF. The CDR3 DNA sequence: TGCGCCAGCAGCCAAGTTTCGGTGGGGCGGGAGGGACCCTACGAGCAGTACTTC.

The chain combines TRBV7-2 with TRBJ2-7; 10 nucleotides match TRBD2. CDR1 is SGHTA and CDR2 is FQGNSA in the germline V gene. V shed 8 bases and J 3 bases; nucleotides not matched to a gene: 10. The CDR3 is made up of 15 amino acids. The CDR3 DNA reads TGTGCCAGCCAGCTTAATAGCGGGGGGCACTACGAGCAGTACTTC. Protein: CASQLNSGGHYEQYF.

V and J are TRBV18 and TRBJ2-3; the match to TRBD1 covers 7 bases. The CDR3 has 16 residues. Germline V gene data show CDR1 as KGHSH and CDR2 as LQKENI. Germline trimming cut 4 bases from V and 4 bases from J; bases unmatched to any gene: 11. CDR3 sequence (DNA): TGTGCCAGCTCACGCTCTGGGACAGCTGGCCCAGATACGCAGTATTTT. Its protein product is CASSRSGTAGPDTQYF.

This chain's CDR3 is CSVGTGWDEQFF. The CDR3, as DNA: TGCAGCGTTGGAACAGGGTGGGATGAGCAGTTCTTC. The rearrangement links TRBV29-1 to TRBJ2-1; D is perhaps TRBD1 (6 bases). This CDR3 region has 12 residues. Trimming shortened V by 4 bases and J by 8 bases, and 12 bases separated the two germline ends. Germline lookup yields CDR1 SQVTM and CDR2 ANQGSEA.

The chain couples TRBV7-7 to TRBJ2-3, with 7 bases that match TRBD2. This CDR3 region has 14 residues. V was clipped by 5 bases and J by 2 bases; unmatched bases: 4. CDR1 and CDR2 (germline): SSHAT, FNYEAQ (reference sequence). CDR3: CASSPRGVTDTQYF. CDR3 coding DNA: TGTGCCAGCAGCCCCCGGGGGGTCACAGATACGCAGTATTTT.

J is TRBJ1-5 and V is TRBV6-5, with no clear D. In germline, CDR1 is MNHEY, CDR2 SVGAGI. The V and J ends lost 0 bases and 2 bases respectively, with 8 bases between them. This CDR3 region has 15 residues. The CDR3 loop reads CASSYSGSGNQPQHF. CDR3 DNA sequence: TGTGCCAGCAGTTACTCGGGCTCGGGCAATCAGCCCCAGCATTTT.